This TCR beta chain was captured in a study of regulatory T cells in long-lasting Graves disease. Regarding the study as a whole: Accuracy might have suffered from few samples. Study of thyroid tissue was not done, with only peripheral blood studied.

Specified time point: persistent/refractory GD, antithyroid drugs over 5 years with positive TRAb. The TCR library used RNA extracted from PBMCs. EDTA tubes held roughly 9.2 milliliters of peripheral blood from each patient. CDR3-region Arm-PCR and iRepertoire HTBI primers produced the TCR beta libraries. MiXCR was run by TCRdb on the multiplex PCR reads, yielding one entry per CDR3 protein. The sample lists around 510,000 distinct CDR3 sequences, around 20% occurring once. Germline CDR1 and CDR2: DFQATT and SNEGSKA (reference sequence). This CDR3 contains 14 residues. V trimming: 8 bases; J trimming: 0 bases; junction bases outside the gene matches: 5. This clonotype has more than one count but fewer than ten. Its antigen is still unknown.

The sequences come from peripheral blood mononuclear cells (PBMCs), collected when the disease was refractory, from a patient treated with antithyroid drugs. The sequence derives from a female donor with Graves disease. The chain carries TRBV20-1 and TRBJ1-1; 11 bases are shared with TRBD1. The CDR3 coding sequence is TGCAGTCCTGGACAGGGGGCATTGAACACTGAAGCTTTCTTT. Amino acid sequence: CSPGQGALNTEAFF.